This T cell receptor beta chain was identified in a study of graft-versus-host responses after intestinal transplantation. The repertoire was sequenced with immunoSEQ multiplex PCR; TCRdb's copy has only in-frame clones and lacks some. The table shows about 120,000 clones, with 85% to 95% occurring only once. Regarding this clone: Its target is not known. This same CDR3 is encoded by further DNA sequences in the sample.

The CDR3 is 16 residues long. From germline, CDR1 is LNHNV and CDR2 YYDKDF (reference sequence). V was clipped by 5 bases and J by 1 base; unmatched bases: 7. This sequence originates from a human donor who received an intestinal transplant. The sequencing used unstimulated CD4+ T cells sorted from spleen or lymph node cells, collected before intestinal transplant. The rearrangement joins TRBV15 to TRBJ2-7; the match to TRBD2 covers 11 bases. CDR3 loop: CATSHSGRALSYEQYF. In DNA form, the CDR3 reads TGTGCCACCAGCCATAGCGGGAGGGCCCTATCCTACGAGCAGTACTTC.